The clone carrying this T cell receptor beta chain was picked up a small number of times. Antigen unknown. This record comes from a study of blood T cells in healthy people across ages. CDR3 size: 17 residues. Germline V gives CDR1 SQVTM, CDR2 ANQGSEA. The V and J ends lost 4 bases and 0 bases, in that order; junction bases with no gene match: 9. With a J-beta primer mix and a sample-barcoded 5' primer, a second PCR ran roughly 6 to 12 cycles. TCRdb reprocessed the 5' RACE reads with MiXCR, giving one entry per CDR3 protein. The sample has 1.8 million or so distinct CDR3 sequences; 30% to 40% are singletons. Study outcomes and limitations: Possibly, changes in expanded clonotypes were confounded because donor CMV status was unknown.

This TCR was sampled from a human donor in good health. The genes are TRBV29-1 and TRBJ2-6, with 7 bases identical to TRBD1. The specimen sequenced was blood. The CDR3 here is CSVVLWDRISGANVLTF. As DNA, the CDR3 is TGCAGCGTTGTTCTTTGGGACAGAATCTCTGGGGCCAACGTCCTGACTTTC.